This T cell receptor (beta chain) derives from a study of cytomegalovirus exposure and HLA in healthy donors. Study results and limitations: When the data were analyzed later, several of the most significant clusters appeared to be linked to common viral pathogens. A later analysis found that most CMV-associated TCR beta chains appeared HLA-restricted. When analyzed later, a missense DCLRE1C variant was found to be linked to TCR beta V- and J-gene trimming.

As to this clone: What it recognizes is unknown.

V gave up 2 bases and J gave up 5 bases; unmatched junction bases: 7. In germline, CDR1 is MNHNS, CDR2 SASEGT. The CDR3 spans 16 residues. The PCR had 60 Vbeta and 13 Jbeta primers. Using immunoSEQ multiplex PCR, the repertoire was profiled, and TCRdb retains in-frame clones only, with some absent. The repertoire holds roughly 120,000 clones, with around 80% as singletons. The sequence was collected from a man over 45 in good health and CMV-seronegative. Sequencing input: PBMCs. The V call is TRBV6-1, the J call TRBJ2-2, with 8 positions matching TRBD2. CDR3 in amino acids: CASSESWTSITGELFF. The CDR3 DNA reads TGTGCCAGCAGTGAATCATGGACTAGCATAACCGGGGAGCTGTTTTTT.